A selection of T cell receptor beta chains follows, all from one sample in a study of T cell responses to AZD1222 COVID-19 vaccine. The repertoire was sequenced with immunoSEQ multiplex PCR; TCRdb's copy has only in-frame clones and lacks some. The table lists 130,000 or so clones, roughly 85% of them singletons. The sequences come from peripheral blood, collected 28 days after the second dose of the MenACWY control vaccine. These TCRs come from an adult who received the MenACWY meningococcal vaccine as a control. The CDR3 runs from the conserved cysteine through the conserved F or W. Fields, in order: D gene, V gene, clone size, J gene, CDR3 protein, CDR3 DNA. D genes are given only for firm matches. The listing skips clone size in some rows; elsewhere it reads once, few, many or a size class.

.,TRBV11-3,.,TRBJ2-1,CASSLDLRAGYNEQFF,TGTGCCAGCAGCTTAGATCTAAGGGCAGGATACAATGAGCAGTTCTTC
.,TRBV9,.,TRBJ1-6,CASSIRSYSPLHF,TGTGCCAGCAGCATACGCTCTTATTCACCCCTCCACTTT
.,TRBV11-2,few,TRBJ2-4,CASSLDGAGVIQYF,TGTGCCAGCAGTTTGGACGGAGCTGGGGTCATTCAGTACTTC
TRBD2,TRBV7-6,.,TRBJ2-1,CASSPTWTSGGGYNEQFF,TGTGCCAGCAGCCCAACCTGGACTAGCGGGGGGGGCTACAATGAGCAGTTCTTC
.,TRBV10-2,once,TRBJ2-1,CASSHNEQFF,TGCGCCAGCAGCCACAATGAGCAGTTCTTC
TRBD1,TRBV13,.,TRBJ1-5,CASSQTTGGASNQPQHF,TGTGCCAGCAGCCAAACGACAGGGGGCGCTTCCAATCAGCCCCAGCATTTT
.,TRBV27,.,TRBJ2-3,CASSPGTRTDTQYF,TGTGCCAGCAGTCCCGGGACAAGAACAGATACGCAGTATTTT
TRBD1,TRBV7-9,.,TRBJ1-2,CASSALEGDRGGYTF,TGTGCCAGCAGCGCGTTAGAGGGTGACAGGGGCGGCTACACCTTC
.,TRBV6-5,.,TRBJ1-4,CASRAEITEKLFF,TGTGCCAGCAGAGCAGAAATTACCGAAAAACTGTTTTTT
.,TRBV5-1,.,TRBJ2-3,CASSPDSSDTQYF,TGCGCCAGCAGCCCCGACAGTTCAGATACGCAGTATTTT
TRBD1,TRBV3-1/TRBV3-2,.,TRBJ2-7,CASSLFQGESYF,TGTGCCAGCAGTCTCTTCCAGGGGGAGTCGTACTTC
.,TRBV9,.,TRBJ1-6,CASSVVDITYTSYNSPLHF,TGTGCCAGCAGCGTAGTCGACATCACATATACCTCCTATAATTCACCCCTCCACTTT
.,TRBV5-5,few,TRBJ1-2,CASSTPGVFRTDGYTF,TGTGCCAGCAGCACCCCGGGGGTTTTCAGGACGGATGGCTACACCTTC
TRBD1,TRBV19,.,TRBJ1-1,CASTLKTGVNTEAFF,TGTGCCAGTACCCTAAAAACAGGGGTGAACACTGAAGCTTTCTTT
.,TRBV19,.,TRBJ1-2,CASKKLLGGDYGYTF,TGTGCCAGCAAAAAACTGCTTGGGGGCGACTATGGCTACACCTTC
.,TRBV15,.,TRBJ1-1,CATSGRGVGAFF,TGTGCCACCAGCGGAAGAGGAGTTGGAGCTTTCTTT
.,TRBV2,.,TRBJ2-3,CASSDTGLAQYF,TGTGCCAGCAGTGACACGGGTTTAGCGCAGTATTTT
.,TRBV6-5,few,TRBJ1-5,CASSTKGYDNQPQHF,TGTGCCAGCAGTACCAAAGGGTACGACAATCAGCCCCAGCATTTT
.,TRBV5-4,.,TRBJ1-2,CASSSQGIRDYGYTF,TGTGCCAGCAGCTCGCAGGGTATCCGCGACTATGGCTACACCTTC
TRBD2,TRBV5-1,.,TRBJ2-3,CASSRDQRGMSDTQYF,TGCGCCAGCAGCCGAGATCAGCGGGGGATGTCAGATACGCAGTATTTT
TRBD1,TRBV24-1,.,TRBJ2-1,CATSDYRGPSYNEQFF,TGTGCCACCAGTGATTACAGGGGACCCTCCTACAATGAGCAGTTCTTC
TRBD1,TRBV11-2,.,TRBJ1-5,CASSSQGGAVGNQPQHF,TGTGCCAGCAGCTCCCAGGGGGGGGCCGTAGGCAATCAGCCCCAGCATTTT
.,TRBV19,.,TRBJ2-3,CASRESTDTQYF,TGTGCCAGCCGGGAGAGCACAGATACGCAGTATTTT
.,TRBV24-1,.,TRBJ2-1,CATSGGVRDEQFF,TGTGCCACCAGTGGAGGAGTAAGAGATGAGCAGTTCTTC
.,TRBV3-1/TRBV3-2,.,TRBJ1-5,CASSLRPGQPQHF,TGTGCCAGCAGCCTTCGACCCGGTCAGCCCCAGCATTTT
.,TRBV6-5,.,TRBJ2-3,CASSPGIGRVHTQYF,TGTGCCAGCAGTCCGGGGATAGGAAGAGTACATACGCAGTATTTT
.,TRBV10-3,.,TRBJ2-1,CAISQDLGYNEQFF,TGTGCCATCAGCCAGGACCTAGGGTACAATGAGCAGTTCTTC
TRBD1,TRBV5-4,.,TRBJ1-6,CASSSKRTGEGSPLHF,TGTGCCAGCAGCTCCAAAAGGACAGGGGAAGGCTCACCCCTCCACTTT
.,TRBV5-6,.,TRBJ1-1,CASSLGQARSFF,TGTGCCAGCAGCTTGGGACAGGCGAGGAGTTTCTTT
.,TRBV5-4,once,TRBJ2-7,CASSRGQGPSEQYF,TGTGCCAGCAGCCGAGGGCAGGGCCCCTCCGAGCAGTACTTC
TRBD2,TRBV28,.,TRBJ2-2,CASSSYFGGSGELFF,TGTGCCAGCAGTTCCTACTTCGGGGGGAGCGGGGAGCTGTTTTTT
TRBD1,TRBV15,.,TRBJ2-1,CATSRPFRQGGEQFF,TGTGCCACCAGCAGACCCTTCCGACAGGGGGGTGAGCAGTTCTTC
TRBD2,TRBV5-6,.,TRBJ2-1,CASSLVAGAPGQFF,TGTGCCAGCAGCTTAGTAGCGGGAGCCCCGGGACAGTTCTTC
TRBD1,TRBV24-1,few,TRBJ1-1,CATRGGDRMNTEAFF,TGTGCCACCAGAGGCGGGGACAGAATGAACACTGAAGCTTTCTTT
.,TRBV7-2,.,TRBJ1-1,CASSLAVGPTEAFF,TGTGCCAGCAGCTTAGCGGTCGGTCCGACTGAAGCTTTCTTT
TRBD1,TRBV27,.,TRBJ1-1,CASSPTGTGGVGAFF,TGTGCCAGCAGTCCGACCGGGACAGGGGGCGTCGGAGCTTTCTTT
.,TRBV11-3,.,TRBJ2-7,CASSRRGPYEQYF,TGTGCCAGCAGCCGCAGGGGTCCCTACGAGCAGTACTTC